The clone carrying this T cell receptor beta chain was counted many times. Its antigen is as yet unknown. Germline CDR1 is DFQATT and CDR2 is SNEGSKA (reference sequence). Losses at the gene ends were 3 bases for V and 6 bases for J; bases not matched to a gene: 7. CDR3 length: 14 amino acids. The data originate from a study of breast tumors, draining lymph nodes, adjacent tissues. Broader study findings: Tumors had less TCR diversity than lymph nodes, more than nontumor tissue. Tumor T cell lymph node origin was a supported hypothesis, not proven. The data were judged consistent with most tumor T cells coming from lymph node and expanding in tumor. Tumor and nontumor repertoires were significantly more similar in luminal-like than in basal-like breast cancer.

TCRdb reprocessed the multiplex PCR reads with MiXCR, giving one entry per CDR3 protein. The data show about 94,000 distinct CDR3 sequences, approximately 31% seen once. Breast cancer patients provided tissue from their axillary draining lymph nodes. The sample consisted of axillary lymph node tissue. The chain uses TRBV20-1 and TRBJ2-1; 8 bases map to TRBD2. The TCR sequence derives from a female donor with breast cancer. Some clones in this sample may be carry-over from other donors' samples. Here the CDR3 reads CSASIAGRVNEQFF. Here the CDR3 DNA reads TGCAGTGCTAGCATAGCGGGACGGGTCAATGAGCAGTTCTTC.